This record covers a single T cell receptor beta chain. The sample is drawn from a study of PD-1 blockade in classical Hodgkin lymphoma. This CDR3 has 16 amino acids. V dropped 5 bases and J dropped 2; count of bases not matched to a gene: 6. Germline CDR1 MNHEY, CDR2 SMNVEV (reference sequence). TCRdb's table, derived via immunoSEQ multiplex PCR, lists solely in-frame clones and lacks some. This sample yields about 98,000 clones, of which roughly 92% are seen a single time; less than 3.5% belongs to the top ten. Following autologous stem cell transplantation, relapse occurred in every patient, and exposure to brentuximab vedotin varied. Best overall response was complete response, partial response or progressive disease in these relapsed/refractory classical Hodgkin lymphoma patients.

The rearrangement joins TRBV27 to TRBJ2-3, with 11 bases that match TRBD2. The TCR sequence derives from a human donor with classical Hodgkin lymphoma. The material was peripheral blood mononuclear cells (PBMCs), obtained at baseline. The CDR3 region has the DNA TGTGCCAGCAGTCAGCCGGGACTAGCGGACACAGATACGCAGTATTTT. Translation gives CASSQPGLADTDTQYF.